Described below is a single TCR beta chain sequence and its context. As yet, its antigen is unknown. The data were taken from a study of cytomegalovirus exposure and HLA in healthy donors. Study-level findings and limits: Through in vitro validation, a few CMV-associated chains were shown to be specific for CMV antigens.

The PCR ran on 60 Vbeta and 13 Jbeta primers. As handled by the study authors: Some 9.9 million shared chains were among approximately 87 million unique TCR beta chains counted in a later analysis. Using immunoSEQ multiplex PCR, the repertoire was profiled, and TCRdb retains in-frame clones only, with some absent. That table is the source of V, J and clone size, and D and trimming were worked out from the DNA. The table lists just over 150,000 clones, 75% to 90% of them singletons. The CDR3 consists of 14 residues. Looked up from germline, CDR1 is SNHLY and CDR2 is FYNNEI. V was trimmed by 6 bases and J by 3 bases, leaving 14 bases between them.

The source of this sequence is a young woman in good health and CMV-seronegative. The chain carries TRBV2 and TRBJ2-5, with D hard to call. The sample taken for sequencing was PBMCs. The CDR3 DNA is TGTGCCAGCAGCGAAACGACGGAGAAAGAGACCCAGTACTTC. It encodes CASSETTEKETQYF.